Listed below are T cell receptor beta chains from one sample, sequenced in a study of blood T cell repertoires in COVID-19. Clones were sequenced by immunoSEQ multiplex PCR, and TCRdb holds only the in-frame ones, with some missing. The data show 200,000 to 250,000 clones, about 85% seen once. Sequencing input: peripheral blood. These receptors were obtained from a man aged 25 to 40 who had recovered from COVID-19. Both conserved end residues are part of each CDR3. Each record gives: CDR3 length, J gene, V gene, D gene, CDR3 DNA, CDR3 protein. The D gene is left open where the match is weak.

CDR3 length: 16; J gene: TRBJ1-2; V gene: TRBV5-5; D gene: TRBD1; CDR3 DNA: TGTGCCAGCAGCTTACTGAGGGGACAGCCTCTTGAGGGCTACACCTTC; CDR3 protein: CASSLLRGQPLEGYTF
CDR3 length: 14; J gene: TRBJ1-1; V gene: TRBV7-2; D gene: TRBD1; CDR3 DNA: TGTGCCAGCAGCACTGGACAGGGGTACACTGAAGCTTTCTTT; CDR3 protein: CASSTGQGYTEAFF
CDR3 length: 17; J gene: TRBJ2-1; V gene: TRBV7-3; D gene: TRBD2; CDR3 DNA: TGTGCCAGCAGCTCGGGAACTAGCGGGGCCTCCTACAATGAGCAGTTCTTC; CDR3 protein: CASSSGTSGASYNEQFF
CDR3 length: 13; J gene: TRBJ1-2; V gene: TRBV20-1; D gene: NA; CDR3 DNA: TGCAGTGCTAGTGAAGGGGAGGGATATGGCTACACCTTC; CDR3 protein: CSASEGEGYGYTF
CDR3 length: 11; J gene: TRBJ2-4; V gene: TRBV12-3/TRBV12-4; D gene: TRBD1; CDR3 DNA: TGTGCCAGCAGTCCAGACAGGGGGCTGTACTTC; CDR3 protein: CASSPDRGLYF
CDR3 length: 13; J gene: TRBJ2-1; V gene: TRBV28; D gene: TRBD2; CDR3 DNA: TGTGCCAGCAGACCCCGACTAGCAAATGAGCAGTTCTTC; CDR3 protein: CASRPRLANEQFF
CDR3 length: 14; J gene: TRBJ2-2; V gene: TRBV10-3; D gene: NA; CDR3 DNA: TGTGCCACCCAGGGGGAGGAACACACCGGGGAGCTGTTTTTT; CDR3 protein: CATQGEEHTGELFF
CDR3 length: 17; J gene: TRBJ2-1; V gene: TRBV18; D gene: TRBD2; CDR3 DNA: TGTGCCAGCTCAAGCAAACTTCTAGCGGGGGGGCTCAATGAGCAGTTCTTC; CDR3 protein: CASSSKLLAGGLNEQFF
CDR3 length: 14; J gene: TRBJ1-2; V gene: TRBV10-3; D gene: NA; CDR3 DNA: TGTGCCATCAGTCCTCAACGCGGGAGCTATGGCTACACCTTC; CDR3 protein: CAISPQRGSYGYTF
CDR3 length: 13; J gene: TRBJ2-5; V gene: TRBV5-1; D gene: NA; CDR3 DNA: TGCGCCAGCAGCTTGTTGGGGGGAGAGACCCAGTACTTC; CDR3 protein: CASSLLGGETQYF
CDR3 length: 15; J gene: TRBJ1-5; V gene: TRBV5-6; D gene: NA; CDR3 DNA: TGTGCCAGCAGCTTGGGACAGAATAGCAATCAGCCCCAGCATTTT; CDR3 protein: CASSLGQNSNQPQHF
CDR3 length: 16; J gene: TRBJ2-5; V gene: TRBV4-1; D gene: TRBD2; CDR3 DNA: TGCGCCAGCAGCCAGCTAGGACTAGCTGGTGGGGAGACCCAGTACTTC; CDR3 protein: CASSQLGLAGGETQYF
CDR3 length: 15; J gene: TRBJ1-5; V gene: TRBV4-1; D gene: TRBD1; CDR3 DNA: TGCGCCAGCAGCCGGAAGGACAGGGACGGGCAGCCCCAGCATTTT; CDR3 protein: CASSRKDRDGQPQHF
CDR3 length: 14; J gene: TRBJ1-2; V gene: TRBV6-5; D gene: NA; CDR3 DNA: TGTGCCAGCAGAACCTCCGTGGGGGCGTATGGCTACACCTTC; CDR3 protein: CASRTSVGAYGYTF
CDR3 length: 15; J gene: TRBJ2-7; V gene: TRBV6-1; D gene: TRBD1; CDR3 DNA: TGTGCCAGCAGTGAAGGCGCGGGACAGGGCTACGAGCAGTACTTC; CDR3 protein: CASSEGAGQGYEQYF
CDR3 length: 14; J gene: TRBJ2-5; V gene: TRBV10-3; D gene: NA; CDR3 DNA: TGTGCCATCAGTGAGATGCGAGGGGGAGAGACCCAGTACTTC; CDR3 protein: CAISEMRGGETQYF
CDR3 length: 13; J gene: TRBJ1-3; V gene: TRBV29-1; D gene: NA; CDR3 DNA: TGCAGCGTTGCTGAACAGACTGGAAACACCATATATTTT; CDR3 protein: CSVAEQTGNTIYF
CDR3 length: 12; J gene: TRBJ1-6; V gene: TRBV25-1; D gene: NA; CDR3 DNA: TGTGCCAGCAGACCAGGGAATTCACCCCTCCACTTT; CDR3 protein: CASRPGNSPLHF
CDR3 length: 14; J gene: TRBJ1-1; V gene: TRBV27; D gene: NA; CDR3 DNA: TGTGCCAGCCGCAACCCCAGGGGTTGGACTGAAGCTTTCTTT; CDR3 protein: CASRNPRGWTEAFF
CDR3 length: 15; J gene: TRBJ1-1; V gene: TRBV28; D gene: NA; CDR3 DNA: TGTGCCAGCAGTCCTGGTGACAGGTTGAACACTGAAGCTTTCTTT; CDR3 protein: CASSPGDRLNTEAFF